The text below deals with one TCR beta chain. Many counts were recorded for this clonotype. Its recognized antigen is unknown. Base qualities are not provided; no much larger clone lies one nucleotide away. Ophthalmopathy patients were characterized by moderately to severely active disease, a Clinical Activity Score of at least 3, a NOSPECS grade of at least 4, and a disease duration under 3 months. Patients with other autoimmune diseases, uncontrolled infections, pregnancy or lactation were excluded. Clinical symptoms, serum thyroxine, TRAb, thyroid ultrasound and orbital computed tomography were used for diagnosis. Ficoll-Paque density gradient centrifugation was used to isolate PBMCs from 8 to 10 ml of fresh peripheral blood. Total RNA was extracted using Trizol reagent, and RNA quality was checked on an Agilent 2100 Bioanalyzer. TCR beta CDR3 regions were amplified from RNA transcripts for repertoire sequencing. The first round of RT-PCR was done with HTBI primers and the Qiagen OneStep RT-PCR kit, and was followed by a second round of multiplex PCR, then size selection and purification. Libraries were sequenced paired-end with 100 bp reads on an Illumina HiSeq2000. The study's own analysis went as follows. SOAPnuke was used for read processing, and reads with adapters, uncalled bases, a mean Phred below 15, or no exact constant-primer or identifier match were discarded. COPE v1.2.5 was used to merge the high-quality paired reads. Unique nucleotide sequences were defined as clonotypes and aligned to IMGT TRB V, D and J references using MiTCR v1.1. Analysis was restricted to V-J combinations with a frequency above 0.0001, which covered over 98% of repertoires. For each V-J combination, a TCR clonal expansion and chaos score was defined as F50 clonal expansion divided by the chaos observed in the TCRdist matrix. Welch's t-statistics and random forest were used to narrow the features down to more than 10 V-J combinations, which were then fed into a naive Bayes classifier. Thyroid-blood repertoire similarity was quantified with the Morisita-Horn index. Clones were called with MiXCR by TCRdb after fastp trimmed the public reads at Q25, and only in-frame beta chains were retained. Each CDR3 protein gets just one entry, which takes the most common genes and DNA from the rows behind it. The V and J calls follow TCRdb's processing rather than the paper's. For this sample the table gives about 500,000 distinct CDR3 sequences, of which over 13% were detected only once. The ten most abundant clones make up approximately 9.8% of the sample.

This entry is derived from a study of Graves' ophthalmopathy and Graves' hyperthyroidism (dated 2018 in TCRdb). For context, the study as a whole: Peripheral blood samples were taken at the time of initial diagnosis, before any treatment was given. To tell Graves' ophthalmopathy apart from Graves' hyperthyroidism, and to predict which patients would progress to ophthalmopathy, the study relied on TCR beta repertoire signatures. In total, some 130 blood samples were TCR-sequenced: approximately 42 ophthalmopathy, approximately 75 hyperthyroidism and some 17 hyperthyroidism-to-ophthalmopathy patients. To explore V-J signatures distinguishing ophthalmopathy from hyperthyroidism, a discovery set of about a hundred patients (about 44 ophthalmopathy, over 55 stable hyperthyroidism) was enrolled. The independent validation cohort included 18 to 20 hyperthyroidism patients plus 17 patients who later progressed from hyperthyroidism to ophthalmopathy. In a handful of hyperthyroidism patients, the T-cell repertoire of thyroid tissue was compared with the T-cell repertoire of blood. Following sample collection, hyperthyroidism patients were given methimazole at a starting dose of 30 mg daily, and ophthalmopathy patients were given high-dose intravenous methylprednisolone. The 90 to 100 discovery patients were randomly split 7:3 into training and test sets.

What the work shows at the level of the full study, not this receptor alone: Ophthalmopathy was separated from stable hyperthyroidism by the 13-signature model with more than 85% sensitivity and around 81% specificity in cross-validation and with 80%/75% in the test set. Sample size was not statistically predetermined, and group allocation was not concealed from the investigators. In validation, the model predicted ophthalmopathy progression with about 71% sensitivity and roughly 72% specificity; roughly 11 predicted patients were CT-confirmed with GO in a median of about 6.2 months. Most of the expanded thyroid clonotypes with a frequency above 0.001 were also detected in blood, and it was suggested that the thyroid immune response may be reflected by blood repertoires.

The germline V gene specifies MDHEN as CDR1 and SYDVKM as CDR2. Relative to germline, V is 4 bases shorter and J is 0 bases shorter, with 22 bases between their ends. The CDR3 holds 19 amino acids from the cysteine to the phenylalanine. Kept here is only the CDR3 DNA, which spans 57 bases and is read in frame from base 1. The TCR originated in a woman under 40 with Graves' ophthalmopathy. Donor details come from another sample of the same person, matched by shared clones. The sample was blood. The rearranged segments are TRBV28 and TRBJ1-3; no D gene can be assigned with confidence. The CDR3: CASSSSSPKADLSGNTIYF. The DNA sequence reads TGTGCCAGCAGTTCCTCATCCCCCAAAGCCGATCTCTCTGGAAACACCATATATTTT.